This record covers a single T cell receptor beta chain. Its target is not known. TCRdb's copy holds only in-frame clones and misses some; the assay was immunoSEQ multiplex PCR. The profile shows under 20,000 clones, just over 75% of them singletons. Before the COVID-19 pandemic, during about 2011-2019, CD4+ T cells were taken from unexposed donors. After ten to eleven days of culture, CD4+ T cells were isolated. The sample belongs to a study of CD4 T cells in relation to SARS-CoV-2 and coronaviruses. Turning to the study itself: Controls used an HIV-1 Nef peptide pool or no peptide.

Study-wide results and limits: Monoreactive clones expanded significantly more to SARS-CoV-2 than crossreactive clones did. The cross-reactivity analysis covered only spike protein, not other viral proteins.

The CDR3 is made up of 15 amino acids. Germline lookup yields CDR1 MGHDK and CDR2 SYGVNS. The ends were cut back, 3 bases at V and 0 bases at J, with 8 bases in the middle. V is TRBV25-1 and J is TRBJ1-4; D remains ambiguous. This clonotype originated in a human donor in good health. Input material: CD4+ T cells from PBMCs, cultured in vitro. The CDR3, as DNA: TGTGCCAGCAGTGACCTGAGAGCAACTAATGAAAAACTGTTTTTT. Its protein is CASSDLRATNEKLFF.